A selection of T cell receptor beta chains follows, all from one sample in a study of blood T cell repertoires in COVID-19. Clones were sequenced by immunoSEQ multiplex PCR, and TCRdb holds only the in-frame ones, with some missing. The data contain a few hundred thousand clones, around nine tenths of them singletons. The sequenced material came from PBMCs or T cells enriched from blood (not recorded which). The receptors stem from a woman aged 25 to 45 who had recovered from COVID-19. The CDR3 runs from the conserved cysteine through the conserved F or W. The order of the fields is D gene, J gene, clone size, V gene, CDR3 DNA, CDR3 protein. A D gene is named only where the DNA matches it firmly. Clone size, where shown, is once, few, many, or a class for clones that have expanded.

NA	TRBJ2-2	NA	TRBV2	TGTGCCAGCAGTGGGGAGAGGCCCCCGAACACCGGGGAGCTGTTTTTT	CASSGERPPNTGELFF
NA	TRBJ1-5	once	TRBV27	TGTGCCAGCAGTACGACGAGGCGGAATCAGCCCCAGCATTTT	CASSTTRRNQPQHF
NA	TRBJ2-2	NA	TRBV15	TGTGCCACCTCAAAGGACTTCCACACCGGGGAGCTGTTTTTT	CATSKDFHTGELFF
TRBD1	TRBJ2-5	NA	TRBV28	TGTGCCAGCAGTTGGGACAGGGTCCAAGAGACCCAGTACTTC	CASSWDRVQETQYF
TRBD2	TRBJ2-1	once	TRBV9	TGTGCCAGCAGCCGGACTAGTCGGGACTACAATGAGCAGTTCTTC	CASSRTSRDYNEQFF
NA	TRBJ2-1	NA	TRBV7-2	TGTGCCAGCAGCCTCCGGGGGGAGCAGTTCTTC	CASSLRGEQFF
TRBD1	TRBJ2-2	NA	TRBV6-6	TGTGCCAGCAGTTGGTCGGCACAGGGGTTCGGGGAGCTGTTTTTT	CASSWSAQGFGELFF
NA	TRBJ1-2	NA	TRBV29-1	TGCAGCGTTGAGGGGGGGGTCACGGGCTATGGCTACACCTTC	CSVEGGVTGYGYTF
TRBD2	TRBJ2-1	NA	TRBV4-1	TGCGCCAGCAGCTCCCTCGGGACTAGTATCTATGAGCAGTTCTTC	CASSSLGTSIYEQFF
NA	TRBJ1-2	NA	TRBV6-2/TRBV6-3	TGTGCCAGCAGCCGCCCCACAGGAATCTATGGCTACACCTTC	CASSRPTGIYGYTF
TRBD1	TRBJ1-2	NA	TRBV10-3	TGTGCCATCAGTGAGTCCGATTTCTACGGGACAGCCCCCAGCGGCTACACCTTC	CAISESDFYGTAPSGYTF
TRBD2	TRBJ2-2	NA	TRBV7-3	TGTGCCAGCAGCTTACTAGCGGGAGGGCCCAACACCGGGGAGCTGTTTTTT	CASSLLAGGPNTGELFF
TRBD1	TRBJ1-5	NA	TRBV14	TGTGCCAGCAGCCGTATCCCGGGACAGAAATATCAGCCCCAGCATTTT	CASSRIPGQKYQPQHF
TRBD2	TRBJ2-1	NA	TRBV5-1	TGCGCCAGCGGACGATCGGGACTAGCGGGAAAAAGAGAGCAGTTCTTC	CASGRSGLAGKREQFF
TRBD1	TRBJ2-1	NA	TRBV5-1	TGCGCCAGCAGCTTTTACGGGACAGATAATGAGCAGTTCTTC	CASSFYGTDNEQFF
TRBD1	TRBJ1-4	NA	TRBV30	TGTGCCTGGAGTACAACAGGGGTGCGAGAAAAACTGTTTTTT	CAWSTTGVREKLFF
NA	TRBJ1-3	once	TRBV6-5	TGTGCCAGCGTGGGGGCGAACACCATATATTTT	CASVGANTIYF
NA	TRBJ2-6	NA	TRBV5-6	TGTGCCAGCATCGCGTCTGGGGCCAACGTCCTGACTTTC	CASIASGANVLTF
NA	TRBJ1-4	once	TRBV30	TGTGCCTGGACGGCGGGGCTTCGTGAAAAACTGTTTTTT	CAWTAGLREKLFF
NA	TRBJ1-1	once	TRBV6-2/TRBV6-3	TGTGCCAGCAGTGTAGGACGGGAAATAATCGCTGAAGCTTTCTTT	CASSVGREIIAEAFF
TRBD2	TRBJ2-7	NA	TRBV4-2	TGTGCCAGCAGCCAAGAAATAGCGGGGGGCTACGAGCAGTACTTC	CASSQEIAGGYEQYF
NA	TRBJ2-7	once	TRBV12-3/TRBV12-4	TGTGCCAGCTCCCCTGGGGAGTCCTACGAGCAGTACTTC	CASSPGESYEQYF
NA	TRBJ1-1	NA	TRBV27	TGTGCCAGCAGGCCCTCCCGGGGGGGGGCTGAAGCTTTCTTT	CASRPSRGGAEAFF
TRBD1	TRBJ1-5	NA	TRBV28	TGTGCCAGCAGTTCCCAGGGACAGGGGCGTCAGCCCCAGCATTTT	CASSSQGQGRQPQHF
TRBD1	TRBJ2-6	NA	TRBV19	TGTGCCAGTAGTACTGGACAGGGTGGCTCTGGGGCCAACGTCCTGACTTTC	CASSTGQGGSGANVLTF
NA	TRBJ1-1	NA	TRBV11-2	TGTGCCAGCAGCTCCTCCACGGGGTGGGCGAGCACTGAAGCTTTCTTT	CASSSSTGWASTEAFF
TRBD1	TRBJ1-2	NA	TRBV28	TGTGCCAGCAGTTCCGGACAGGGCTATGGCTACACCTTC	CASSSGQGYGYTF
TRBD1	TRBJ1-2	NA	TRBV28	TGTGCCAGCAGCTCACGCCCGGACAGGGTCTTCTTTAACTATGGCTACACCTTC	CASSSRPDRVFFNYGYTF
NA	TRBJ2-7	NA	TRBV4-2	TGTGCCAGCAGCCAAGAAAGTAGAGGGTTGGGCGAGCAGTACTTC	CASSQESRGLGEQYF
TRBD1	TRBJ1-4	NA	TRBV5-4	TGTGCCAGCAGCGAAAGCAGGACAGGGGGCCGGAAACTGTTTTTT	CASSESRTGGRKLFF
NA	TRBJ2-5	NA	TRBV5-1	TGCGCCACAGCGGATGGGGAGACCCAGTACTTC	CATADGETQYF
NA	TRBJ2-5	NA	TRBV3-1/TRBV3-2	TGTGCCAGCAGCCAAGCCGGGACCCAGTACTTC	CASSQAGTQYF
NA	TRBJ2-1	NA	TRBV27	TGTGCCAGCAGTCCCCCCGGCGGGACCTTCTACAATGAGCAGTTCTTC	CASSPPGGTFYNEQFF
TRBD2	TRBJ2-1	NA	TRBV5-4	TGTGCCAGCAGCTTGTTTCTAGGCGGGAGTACGGGCAATGAGCAGTTCTTC	CASSLFLGGSTGNEQFF
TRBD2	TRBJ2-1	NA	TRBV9	TGTGCCAGCAGCGTACGCGGGAGCTCCTACAATGAGCAGTTCTTC	CASSVRGSSYNEQFF
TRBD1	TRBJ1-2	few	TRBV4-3	TGCGCCAGCAGCCAGGACAGACAGGGAAAGCAGGGCTACACCTTC	CASSQDRQGKQGYTF
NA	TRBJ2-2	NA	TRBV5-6	TGTGCCAGCAGCCTCCCGACTGGGGAGCTGTTTTTT	CASSLPTGELFF
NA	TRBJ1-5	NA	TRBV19	TGTGCCAGTAGCCGATCGAGTCAGCCCCAGCATTTT	CASSRSSQPQHF
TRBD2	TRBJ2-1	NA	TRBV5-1	TGCGCCAGCAGCTTGGGCGGGAGTCTCTACAATGAGCAGTTCTTC	CASSLGGSLYNEQFF
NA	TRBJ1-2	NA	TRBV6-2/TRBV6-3	TGTGCCAGCACCCCGGGGGCAGGAGCCAACTATGGCTACACCTTC	CASTPGAGANYGYTF
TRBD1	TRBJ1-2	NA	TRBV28	TGTGCCAGCAGTTTATACAGGGGGCGCGGCTATGGCTACACCTTC	CASSLYRGRGYGYTF
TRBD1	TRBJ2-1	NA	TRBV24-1	TGTGCCACCGCACAGGGGGCAGAAAATGAGCAGTTCTTC	CATAQGAENEQFF
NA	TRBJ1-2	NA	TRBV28	TGTGCCAGCACACAGGACGGGTTGTATGGCTACACCTTC	CASTQDGLYGYTF
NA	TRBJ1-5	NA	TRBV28	TGTGCCAGCCACGACTTGGATCTCAATCAGCCCCAGCATTTT	CASHDLDLNQPQHF
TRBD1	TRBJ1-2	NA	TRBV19	TGTGCCAGTAGTATGGTCCAGGGGGCTAACTATGGCTACACCTTC	CASSMVQGANYGYTF
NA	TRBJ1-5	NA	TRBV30	TGTGCCTGGAGTGTAGCGGGGCCCCAGCATTTT	CAWSVAGPQHF
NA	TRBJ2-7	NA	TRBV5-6	TGTGCCAGCAGCCGAGCCGGGGGTCCCTACGAGCAGTACTTC	CASSRAGGPYEQYF
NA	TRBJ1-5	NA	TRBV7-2	TGTGCCAGCAGCTTAGTGGCAGATTATCAGCCCCAGCATTTT	CASSLVADYQPQHF
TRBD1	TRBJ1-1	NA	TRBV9	TGTGCCAGCGGGACAGGGTTATCGGACACTGAAGCTTTCTTT	CASGTGLSDTEAFF
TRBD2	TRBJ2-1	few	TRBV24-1	TGTGCCACCAGGGCTAGCGGAGATTACAATGAGCAGTTCTTC	CATRASGDYNEQFF
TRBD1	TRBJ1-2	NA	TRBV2	TGTGCCAGCAGGCCGGGACAGGGCTTCGATGGCTACACCTTC	CASRPGQGFDGYTF
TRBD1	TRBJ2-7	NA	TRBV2	TGTGCCAGCAGTGGACTACGGACAGGCTTCTCCTACGAGCAGTACTTC	CASSGLRTGFSYEQYF
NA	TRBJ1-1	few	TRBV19	TGTGCCAGTAGACCCAGAGGAGGGACGGGACGCACTGAAGCTTTCTTT	CASRPRGGTGRTEAFF
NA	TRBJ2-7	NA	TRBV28	TGTGCCAGCAGCATCAGGATAGGGGCCGGCGCCTACGAGCAGTACTTC	CASSIRIGAGAYEQYF
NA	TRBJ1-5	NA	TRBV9	TGTGCCAGCAGCGCTAACGGGGATAGGGGCAATCAGCCCCAGCATTTT	CASSANGDRGNQPQHF